This T cell receptor beta chain stems from a study of blood T cells in healthy people across ages. This clonotype was seen many times. The antigen remains unidentified. Combining a sample-barcoded 5' primer with a J-beta primer mix, a second PCR ran for 7 to 11 cycles. TCRdb recomputed calls from the 5' RACE reads with MiXCR, one row per CDR3 protein. The top ten hold approximately 13% of the sample, which has about 670,000 distinct CDR3 sequences, over 40% seen once. Study findings and constraints: The authors considered diversity estimates from one million T cells to be underestimates. Aged donors had fewer naive CD4+ cells and lower diversity than long-lived donors. What prevented conclusive comparison of naive and antigen-experienced cells was that PBMCs were unsorted. TCR beta diversity tracked closely with naive T cell percentage.

The receptor comes from an elderly woman in good health. The specimen sequenced was blood.

The CDR3, as DNA: TGTGCCAGCAGGCGTACCGGGACCGCATATAGCAATCAGCCCCAGCATTTT. It specifies CASRRTGTAYSNQPQHF. The chain uses TRBV27 and TRBJ1-5, with D possibly being TRBD1 (5 bases). Germline V gene data show CDR1 as MNHEY and CDR2 as SMNVEV (reference sequence). This CDR3 region has 17 residues. V lost 6 bases and J lost 0, with 18 bases in between.